The 3 T cell receptor beta chains reported below all come from one sample, sequenced in a study of T cell responses to AZD1222 COVID-19 vaccine. This table comes from immunoSEQ multiplex PCR, and its TCRdb copy is limited to in-frame clones, with some not included. Of 110,000 to 150,000 clones in the sample, under 95% were seen once. This specimen consisted of peripheral blood, obtained on day 0 of AZD1222 vaccination. These receptors came from an adult in good health.

In DNA, the CDR3 is TGTGCCAGCTCCGAAGGGGCTAGCTATGGCTACACCTTC. It codes for CASSEGASYGYTF. The chain recombines TRBV18 with TRBJ1-2; a weak D match, TRBD1 (5 bases). CDR1 is KGHSH and CDR2 is LQKENI in the germline V gene. V lost 6 bases and J 4 bases, leaving 12 bases between the germline ends. CDR3 size: 13 residues.

The V gene is TRBV15, the J gene TRBJ1-5; TRBD1 matches at 7 bases. The CDR3 covers 16 residues. CDR1 and CDR2 (germline): LNHNV, YYDKDF (reference sequence). The V segment lost 3 bases and the J segment 3 bases; nucleotides outside the gene matches: 8. In nucleotides, the CDR3 is TGTGCCACCAGCAGGAGATCCAGGGGGGACAATCAGCCCCAGCATTTT. Its protein product is CATSRRSRGDNQPQHF.

This clone was seen just once. The chain carries TRBV27 and TRBJ1-2; weak D call: TRBD1 (6 bases). The CDR3 length is 16 residues. The V end lost 5 bases, the J end lost 5 bases, and 21 bases lay between the germline ends. CDR1 is MNHEY, CDR2 SMNVEV, per germline (reference sequence). The CDR3, as DNA: TGTGCCAGCAGTCCATGGTCAGGGGTGGTCGGGTATGGCTACACCTTC. It codes for CASSPWSGVVGYGYTF.